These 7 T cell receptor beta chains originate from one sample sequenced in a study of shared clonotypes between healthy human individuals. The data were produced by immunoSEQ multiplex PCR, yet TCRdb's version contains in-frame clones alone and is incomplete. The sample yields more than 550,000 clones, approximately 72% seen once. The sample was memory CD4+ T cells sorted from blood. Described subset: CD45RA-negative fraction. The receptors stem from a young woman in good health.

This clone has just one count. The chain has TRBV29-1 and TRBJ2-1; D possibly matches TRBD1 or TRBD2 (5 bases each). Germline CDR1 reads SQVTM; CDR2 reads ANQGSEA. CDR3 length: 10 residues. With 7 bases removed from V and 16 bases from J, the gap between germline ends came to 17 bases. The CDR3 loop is CSASGTSSFF. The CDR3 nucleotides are TGCAGCGCATCCGGGACCAGTTCATTCTTC.

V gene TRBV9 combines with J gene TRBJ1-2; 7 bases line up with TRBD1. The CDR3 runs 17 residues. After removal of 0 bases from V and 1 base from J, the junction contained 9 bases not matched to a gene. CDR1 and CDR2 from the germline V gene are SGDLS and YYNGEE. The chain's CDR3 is CASSVALGGQLNYGYTF. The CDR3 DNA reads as TGTGCCAGCAGCGTAGCCCTAGGGGGACAGCTTAACTATGGCTACACCTTC. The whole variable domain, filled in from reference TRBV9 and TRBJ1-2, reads DSGVTQTPKHLITATGQRVTLRCSPRSGDLSVYWYQQSLDQGLQFLIQYYNGEERAKGNILERFSAQQFPDLHSELNLSSLELGDSALYFCASSVALGGQLNYGYTFGSGTRLTVV.

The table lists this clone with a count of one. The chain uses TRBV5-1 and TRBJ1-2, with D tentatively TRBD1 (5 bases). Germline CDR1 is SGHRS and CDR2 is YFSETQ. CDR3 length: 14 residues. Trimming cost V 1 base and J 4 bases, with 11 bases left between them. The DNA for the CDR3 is TGCGCCAGCAGCTTGATGGGGGAGGGCTATGGCTACACCTTC. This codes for CASSLMGEGYGYTF.

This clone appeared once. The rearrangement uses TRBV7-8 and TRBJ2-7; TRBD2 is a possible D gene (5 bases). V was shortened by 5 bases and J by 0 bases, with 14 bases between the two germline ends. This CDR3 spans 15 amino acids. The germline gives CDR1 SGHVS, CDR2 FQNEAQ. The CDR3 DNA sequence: TGTGCCAGCAGCCAAATAGCGCTTAGCTCCTACGAGCAGTACTTC. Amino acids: CASSQIALSSYEQYF.

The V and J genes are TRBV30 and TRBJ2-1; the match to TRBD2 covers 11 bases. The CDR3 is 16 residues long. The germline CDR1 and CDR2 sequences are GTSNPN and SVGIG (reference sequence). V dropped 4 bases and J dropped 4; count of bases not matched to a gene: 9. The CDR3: CAWTRAGTSGYNEQFF. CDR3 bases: TGTGCCTGGACCCGAGCCGGGACTAGCGGTTACAATGAGCAGTTCTTC.

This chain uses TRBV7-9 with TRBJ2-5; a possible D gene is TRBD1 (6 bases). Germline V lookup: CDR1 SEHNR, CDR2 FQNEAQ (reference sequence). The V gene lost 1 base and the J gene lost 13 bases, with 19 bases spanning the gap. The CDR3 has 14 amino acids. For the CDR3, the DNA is TGTGCCAGCAGCTTAGTCTCTTCGAGCCGGGACATGTACTTC. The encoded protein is CASSLVSSSRDMYF.

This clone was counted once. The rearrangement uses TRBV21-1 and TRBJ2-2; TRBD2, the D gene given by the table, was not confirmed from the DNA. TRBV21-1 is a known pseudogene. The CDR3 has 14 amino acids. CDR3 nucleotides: TGTGCCAGCAGCAAAAACCGGGATGCCGGGGAGCTGTTTTTT. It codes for CASSKNRDAGELFF.